This TCR beta chain comes out of a study of shared clonotypes between healthy human individuals. Broader study findings: Compared with memory subsets, naive subsets generally had larger estimated richness. The researchers took only blood, and tissue repertoires probably look different.

Per the authors' pipeline: Without quality scores, immunoSEQ junctional reads could not be filtered like full-length reads. TCRdb's copy holds only in-frame clones and misses some; the assay was immunoSEQ multiplex PCR. D and trimming come from the DNA, and the V and J calls and clone size come from that table. The repertoire holds more than 400,000 clones, 95% to 96% seen once, with about 0.059% in the top ten. Notes on this clone: Antigen specificity is unknown.

V lost 5 bases, J lost 4 bases, and 11 bases lay in between. This CDR3 comprises 13 residues. Per the germline V gene, CDR1 is MNHEY and CDR2 is SVGAGI. The chain joins TRBV6-5 to TRBJ2-5; D ambiguous. Sequenced sample: naive CD4+ T cells sorted from blood. Subset here: CD45RA+ positively selected. The receptor was isolated from a woman aged 25 to 39 in good health. In DNA form, the CDR3 reads TGTGCCAGCAGTGATCAAAGGGTAGAGACCCAGTACTTC. The encoded protein is CASSDQRVETQYF.